This T cell receptor beta chain stems from a study of cytomegalovirus exposure and HLA in healthy donors. Study conclusions and caveats: Later analysis associated a missense DCLRE1C variant with TCR beta V- and J-gene trimming.

There are a few counts of this clone. Its target is not known. The germline V gene has CDR1 SQVTM and CDR2 ANQGSEA. V dropped 5 bases and J dropped 0 bases, with 11 bases sitting between them. The CDR3 consists of 15 residues. 60 Vbeta and 13 Jbeta primers were used in PCR. Produced via immunoSEQ multiplex PCR; TCRdb's table is partial and in-frame only. The repertoire consists of about 90,000 clones, with approximately 70% occurring once and the leading ten covering about 2.1%. This clonotype was obtained from a man aged 25 to 40 in good health and CMV-seronegative. J is TRBJ2-6 and V is TRBV29-1; no clear D. The sequencing input was PBMCs. In nucleotides, the CDR3 is TGCAGCGTTCCAACCGGGTCCTCTGGGGCCAACGTCCTGACTTTC. This sequence encodes CSVPTGSSGANVLTF.